This TCR beta chain is drawn from a study of blood T cell repertoires in COVID-19. Study details: From T cells, B-cell-depleted T cells, or PBMCs came the material, which was cDNA or gDNA.

Trimming left V 2 bases short and J 5 bases short, with 5 bases between. The CDR3 sequence is 12 residues long. Germline V gives CDR1 MNHNS, CDR2 SASEGT. As processed by the authors: Amplification with reference gene primers provided the estimates of nucleated cell counts. The method was immunoSEQ multiplex PCR; TCRdb's version includes in-frame clones alone and lacks a portion of them. That table supplies the V and J calls and clone size; D and trimming were determined from the DNA. The table includes around 150,000 clones, roughly 79% detected once. The specimen sequenced was peripheral blood. The V and J genes are TRBV6-1 and TRBJ2-3; unclear D gene. The TCR was taken from a man aged 45 to 65 with active or convalescent COVID-19. Written as DNA, the CDR3 is TGTGCCAGCAGTGAATCGGGAGATACGCAGTATTTT. Amino acids: CASSESGDTQYF.